These 31 T cell receptor beta chains were all obtained from the same sample, sequenced in a study of cytomegalovirus exposure and HLA in healthy donors. 60 Vbeta and 13 Jbeta primers were used in PCR. Some clones are missing from TCRdb's copy, which holds only in-frame ones; the method was immunoSEQ multiplex PCR. There are about 120,000 clones in the sample; just over 15% occur only once, and 1.5% to 2% lies in the top ten. Sequencing was carried out using PBMCs. The receptors here all came from a woman aged 18 to 35 in good health and CMV-seronegative.

This clone has just a few counts. The chain uses TRBV2 and TRBJ2-7; D might be TRBD1 (7 bases). The V end was cut by 4 bases, the J end by 7 bases, with 17 bases between. Germline V gene lookup returns CDR1 SNHLY and CDR2 FYNNEI. The CDR3 is made up of 14 amino acids. The CDR3 is CASSAPTGSGEQYF. The CDR3 DNA reads as TGTGCCAGCAGTGCCCCGACAGGGAGCGGGGAGCAGTACTTC.

This clone was detected a few times. The gene calls are TRBV28 and TRBJ1-3; D unresolved. The CDR3 is made up of 15 amino acids. From germline, CDR1 is MDHEN and CDR2 SYDVKM. V lost 5 bases and J 4 bases, leaving 15 bases between the germline ends. The CDR3 reads CASSPPAGRGNTIYF. The CDR3 DNA is TGTGCCAGCAGTCCCCCGGCTGGGAGAGGAAACACCATATATTTT. Full variable domain (missing parts from reference TRBV28 and TRBJ1-3): DVKVTQSSRYLVKRTGEKVFLECVQDMDHENMFWYRQDPGLGLRLIYFSYDVKMKEKGDIPEGYSVSREKKERFSLILESASTNQTSMYLCASSPPAGRGNTIYFGEGSWLTVV.

The chain uses TRBV30 and TRBJ2-3; D remains unclear. V dropped 0 bases and J dropped 4 bases, with 11 bases sitting between them. CDR1 and CDR2 from the germline V gene are GTSNPN and SVGIG (reference sequence). This CDR3 has 14 amino acids. CDR3 protein: CAWSVATPPDTQYF. The CDR3 DNA is TGTGCCTGGAGTGTTGCTACCCCCCCAGATACGCAGTATTTT.

In its sample, this clone was seen a few times. The chain couples TRBV5-6 to TRBJ2-7; 9 positions agree with TRBD1. Per the germline V gene, CDR1 is SGHDT and CDR2 is YYEEEE. The CDR3 loop spans 14 amino acids. Trimming at V came to 4 bases and at J to 7 bases, leaving 9 bases not matched to a gene. The CDR3 sequence: CASSRGQGFREQYF. CDR3 nucleotides: TGTGCCAGCAGCCGGGGACAGGGCTTCAGAGAGCAGTACTTC.

This clone was observed a handful of times. This chain uses TRBV28 with TRBJ2-5; 8 positions agree with TRBD1. The germline CDR1 and CDR2 sequences are MDHEN and SYDVKM. CDR3 length equals 15 residues. Losses at the gene ends were 4 bases for V and 5 bases for J; bases not matched to a gene: 9. The CDR3 DNA sequence: TGTGCCAGCAGTTACAGGGGGAGGACAGGGGAGACCCAGTACTTC. It translates to CASSYRGRTGETQYF.

J is TRBJ1-4 and V is TRBV10-3, with D uncertain. The CDR3 length is 12 residues. V shed 6 bases and J shed 13 bases, with 15 bases lying between them. Germline CDR1 is ENHRY and CDR2 is SYGVKD. The CDR3 loop is CAIRDDLGGLFF. The CDR3 DNA reads as TGTGCCATCAGGGACGACCTAGGAGGACTGTTTTTT.

This clone was picked up a small number of times. This sequence joins TRBV30 and TRBJ2-7, with D unresolved. V lost 3 bases and J lost 8, with 17 bases in between. The germline CDR1 and CDR2 sequences are GTSNPN and SVGIG (reference sequence). The CDR3 is 13 amino acids. CDR3: CAWSPGYGGKQYF. The DNA for the CDR3 is TGTGCCTGGAGCCCCGGGTATGGTGGCAAGCAGTACTTC.

The CDR3 region is CAWSLKGSTEAFF. The CDR3 DNA reads TGTGCCTGGAGTCTGAAAGGGAGCACTGAAGCTTTCTTT. The rearrangement uses TRBV30 and TRBJ1-1; D is ambiguous. Per germline, CDR1 GTSNPN and CDR2 SVGIG (reference sequence). This CDR3 has 13 amino acids. Trimming pared 2 bases from V and 4 bases from J, leaving 11 bases between. The complete variable domain, with remaining parts taken from reference TRBV30 and TRBJ1-1, reads SQTIHQWPATLVQPVGSPLSLECTVEGTSNPNLYWYRQAAGRGLQLLFYSVGIGQISSEVPQNLSASRPQDRQFILSSKKLLLSDSGFYLCAWSLKGSTEAFFGQGTRLTVV.

This clone was seen a few times. V is TRBV7-9 and J is TRBJ2-7, with D possibly matching TRBD2 (6 bases). With 5 bases removed from V and 3 bases from J, the gap between germline ends came to 11 bases. This CDR3 comprises 13 residues. In germline, CDR1 is SEHNR, CDR2 FQNEAQ (reference sequence). The CDR3 spells CASSGSGYYEQYF. The CDR3 nucleotides read TGTGCCAGCAGCGGGAGCGGGTACTACGAGCAGTACTTC.

The rearrangement uses TRBV19 and TRBJ1-5; D is perhaps TRBD1 (6 bases). CDR3 size: 14 residues. Germline V gene lookup returns CDR1 LNHDA and CDR2 SQIVND (reference sequence). Trimming took 3 bases from V and 6 from J, leaving 12 bases between them. CDR3 loop: CASSIQGIGQPQHF. The CDR3 DNA reads as TGTGCCAGTAGTATCCAGGGGATAGGTCAGCCCCAGCATTTT.

This clone has just a few counts. The chain is built from TRBV6-5 and TRBJ1-1; tentative D call: TRBD1 (6 bases). Per germline, CDR1 MNHEY and CDR2 SVGAGI. CDR3 length: 14 amino acids. The V end was cut by 2 bases, the J end by 7 bases, with 14 bases between. CDR3 region: CASSYTDLGGEAFF. Written as DNA, the CDR3 is TGTGCCAGCAGTTACACAGATCTAGGGGGTGAAGCTTTCTTT.

This clone was counted between two and nine times. This chain connects TRBV7-2 to TRBJ1-2, with 8 bases aligning to TRBD1. The CDR3 is made up of 14 amino acids. The germline V gene has CDR1 SGHTA and CDR2 FQGNSA. V shed 5 bases and J 5 bases; nucleotides not matched to a gene: 7. The CDR3 is CASSGGQGGYGYTF. The CDR3 DNA reads as TGTGCCAGCAGCGGTGGACAGGGAGGGTATGGCTACACCTTC.

This rearrangement joins TRBV6-1 to TRBJ2-3, with TRBD1 matching 10 bases. The germline V gene encodes CDR1 MNHNS and CDR2 SASEGT. V dropped 4 bases and J dropped 2; count of bases not matched to a gene: 6. The CDR3 totals 16 residues. CDR3 sequence: CASSGRDRGTTDTQYF. For the CDR3, the DNA is TGTGCCAGCAGTGGCAGGGACAGGGGAACCACAGATACGCAGTATTTT.

The V gene is TRBV7-9, the J gene TRBJ2-7, with a tentative D call TRBD2 (5 bases). V was trimmed by 5 bases and J by 7 bases, leaving 12 bases between them. This CDR3 has 12 amino acids. The germline V gene encodes CDR1 SEHNR and CDR2 FQNEAQ (reference sequence). The CDR3 reads CASSHQEREQYF. In DNA form, the CDR3 reads TGTGCCAGCAGCCACCAGGAGCGGGAGCAGTACTTC.

The J gene is TRBJ1-4, the V gene TRBV7-9, with 10 positions matching TRBD1. J lost 7 bases, V lost 3 bases, and 5 bases had no gene match. The germline V gene has CDR1 SEHNR and CDR2 FQNEAQ (reference sequence). The CDR3 spans 15 residues. The CDR3 DNA sequence: TGTGCCAGCAGCTTTGACAGGGGGCCGGGTGAAAAACTGTTTTTT. This sequence encodes CASSFDRGPGEKLFF.

In DNA, the CDR3 is TGTGCCTGGAGTGTATATCGAACAGGCCGATTTTCGCCCCAGCATTTT. Protein sequence: CAWSVYRTGRFSPQHF. This sequence joins TRBV30 and TRBJ1-5; a possible D gene is TRBD1 (5 bases). Germline V lookup: CDR1 GTSNPN, CDR2 SVGIG (reference sequence). The CDR3 spans 16 residues. Trimming removed 0 bases at V and 9 bases at J, with 21 bases between.

The chain recombines TRBV5-4 with TRBJ2-7, with 11 nucleotides matching TRBD1. The CDR3 sequence is 13 residues long. Trimming took 4 bases from V and 6 from J; bases not matched to a gene: 3. From germline, CDR1 is SGHNT and CDR2 YYREEE (reference sequence). DNA for the CDR3: TGTGCCAGCAGCCGGACAGGGGGCGGCGAGCAGTACTTC. Translation gives CASSRTGGGEQYF.

This clone has more than one count but fewer than ten. The rearrangement uses TRBV6-6 and TRBJ1-6, with D hard to call. From germline, CDR1 is MNHNY and CDR2 SVGAGI (reference sequence). V was cut by 6 bases and J by 7 bases, with 13 bases left in between. The CDR3 is made up of 14 amino acids. The CDR3 nucleotides read TGTGCCAGCAGCGAGCGGAGTGAGAATTCACCCCTCCACTTT. Translating it yields CASSERSENSPLHF.

This clone turned up a few times. This chain links TRBV6-6 with TRBJ1-5, with D possibly TRBD1 on 5 matching bases. This CDR3 has 14 amino acids. Germline V gives CDR1 MNHNY, CDR2 SVGAGI (reference sequence). The V and J ends lost 4 bases and 4 bases respectively, with 11 bases between them. CDR3 nucleotides: TGTGCCAGCAGTTCCTTGGGGGGAAATCAGCCCCAGCATTTT. The encoded protein is CASSSLGGNQPQHF.

The genes are TRBV28 and TRBJ2-4; D might be TRBD2 (6 bases). Germline-derived CDR1 and CDR2 are MDHEN and SYDVKM. There are 13 residues in the CDR3. V gave up 8 bases and J gave up 6 bases, with 14 bases separating them. Here the CDR3 reads CASGVLEGNIQYF. For the CDR3, the DNA is TGTGCCAGCGGGGTTTTGGAGGGAAACATTCAGTACTTC.

The chain has TRBV5-6 and TRBJ1-2; the D gene is possibly TRBD1 (6 bases). Deletions cut 5 bases from V and 5 bases from J, with 13 bases between. CDR3 length equals 13 residues. Germline V gene data show CDR1 as SGHDT and CDR2 as YYEEEE. The CDR3 bases are TGTGCCAGCAGGACAGGCCCTGGGTATGGCTACACCTTC. It encodes CASRTGPGYGYTF.

This clone appeared a few times. This chain links TRBV30 with TRBJ2-7; 14 bases fit TRBD2. J gave up 6 bases and V 0 bases, and 4 bases lay outside the gene matches. CDR3 size: 15 residues. The germline V gene encodes CDR1 GTSNPN and CDR2 SVGIG (reference sequence). CDR3 DNA sequence: TGTGCCTGGAGTGTGGGACTAGCGGGAGCTGGCGAGCAGTACTTC. Translating it yields CAWSVGLAGAGEQYF.

This clone appeared a single time. The chain is built from TRBV10-3 and TRBJ1-1, with no clear D. Germline values: CDR1 ENHRY, CDR2 SYGVKD. V was shortened by 6 bases and J by 4 bases, with 15 bases between the two germline ends. The CDR3 spans 14 residues. DNA of the CDR3: TGTGCCATCAGCGATTCGGGGAAACTCACTGAAGCTTTCTTT. It specifies CAISDSGKLTEAFF.

This clone has a handful of counts. The V and J genes are TRBV5-6 and TRBJ2-5; no firm D call. The CDR3 totals 14 residues. Germline V gives CDR1 SGHDT, CDR2 YYEEEE. V lost 4 bases to trimming and J lost 1 base, with 11 bases between them. The CDR3 region is CASSHLASQETQYF. The CDR3, as DNA: TGTGCCAGCAGCCACCTGGCCTCCCAAGAGACCCAGTACTTC.

This clone was counted between two and nine times. The V gene is TRBV5-1, the J gene TRBJ2-7; the match to TRBD1 covers 7 bases. In germline, CDR1 is SGHRS, CDR2 YFSETQ. With 0 bases clipped from V and 1 base from J, the junction kept 4 bases outside the gene matches. The CDR3 length is 15 residues. CDR3 region: CASSLGAGGSYEQYF. CDR3 nucleotides: TGCGCCAGCAGCTTGGGGGCAGGGGGTTCCTACGAGCAGTACTTC.

This clone was seen only a few times. The V call is TRBV30, the J call TRBJ1-4; D ambiguous. The CDR3 is 14 amino acids. V lost 3 bases, J lost 3 bases, and 11 bases lay in between. Per the germline V gene, CDR1 is GTSNPN and CDR2 is SVGIG (reference sequence). CDR3 sequence (DNA): TGTGCCTGGAGCCGACATTTGGCTAATGAAAAACTGTTTTTT. This codes for CAWSRHLANEKLFF.

V is TRBV27 and J is TRBJ2-3; 9 positions agree with TRBD2. The trim removed 7 bases at V and 1 base at J, leaving 6 bases unmatched. Germline loops: CDR1 MNHEY, CDR2 SMNVEV (reference sequence). The CDR3 runs to 15 residues. The CDR3 sequence: CASMRREGRTDTQYF. In DNA form, the CDR3 reads TGTGCCAGCATGAGGCGGGAGGGCCGCACAGATACGCAGTATTTT.

The genes are TRBV6-6 and TRBJ1-4, with D perhaps matching TRBD1 (5 bases). Germline CDR1 is MNHNY and CDR2 is SVGAGI (reference sequence). V gave up 0 bases and J gave up 12 bases, with 14 bases separating them. CDR3 length equals 14 residues. The CDR3 nucleotides are TGTGCCAGCAGTTACTCGAGGGCGGGGGGGGAACTGTTTTTT. It codes for CASSYSRAGGELFF.

For the CDR3, the DNA is TGTGCCAGCAGTCCCGGGACAGGTCCGGAAAAACTGTTTTTT. It is translated as CASSPGTGPEKLFF. The V and J genes are TRBV27 and TRBJ1-4; TRBD1 matches 8 bases. The J segment lost 8 bases and the V segment lost 5 bases, leaving 7 bases of the junction unmatched. There are 14 residues in the CDR3. Germline CDR1 reads MNHEY; CDR2 reads SMNVEV (reference sequence).

This clone was picked up a small number of times. One end of the junction varies from germline; a read error may be responsible. The chain links TRBV2 to TRBJ1-5; the match to TRBD1 covers 11 bases. Germline CDR1 SNHLY, CDR2 FYNNEI. The length of the CDR3 is 16 residues. This CDR3 reads CASSGDRGDSNQPQNF. CDR3 nucleotides: TGTGCCAGCAGTGGGGACAGGGGGGATAGCAATCAGCCCCAGAATTTT.

V gene TRBV6-5 combines with J gene TRBJ1-2; 9 nucleotides agree with TRBD1. The germline V gene encodes CDR1 MNHEY and CDR2 SVGAGI. There are 15 residues in the CDR3. V lost 2 bases to trimming and J lost 7 bases; unmatched junction nucleotides: 8. The CDR3 is CASSYTGTGLPGYTF. In nucleotides, the CDR3 is TGTGCCAGCAGTTACACCGGGACAGGGCTGCCTGGCTACACCTTC.